Listed below are T cell receptor beta chains from one sample, sequenced in a study of blood T cell repertoires in COVID-19. Assay: immunoSEQ multiplex PCR; the TCRdb copy retains only in-frame clones and omits some. The profile shows 250,000 to 350,000 clones, 75% to 90% of them singletons. What was sequenced was peripheral blood. These receptors all stem from a woman in her forties or fifties who had recovered from COVID-19. The conserved cysteine and the conserved F or W are not part of the CDR3 here.

v_call cdr3_aa
TRBV27 ASSSRSSYEQY
TRBV9 ASGLIGSPNTEAF
TRBV6-4 ASSADSRDGYT
TRBV5-5 ASSIDRVTEAF
TRBV2 ASRGQVGNEQF
TRBV6-5 ASSSTSLGTQY
TRBV6-2/TRBV6-3 ASSGGTVSNQPQH
TRBV11-1 ASSFGTTHYEQY
TRBV30 AWSTGAGGHYGYT
TRBV20-1 SATGGDGYT
TRBV23-1 ASREGRRSGNTIY
TRBV19 ASIKRVGTGELF
TRBV4-3 ASSPLLNTEAF
TRBV25-1 ASLRQGARTEAF
TRBV2 ASSGGTEVDEKLF
TRBV2 ASSRDRAGGSGANVLT
TRBV5-1 ASSFKLAGVGYNEQF
TRBV27 ASSLSPGVNEKLF